This T cell receptor (beta chain) was identified during a study of human T cells and chemical hapten exposure. Only a few counts were recorded for this clonotype. The study's library attached unique molecular identifiers to single cDNA molecules. TCRdb reprocessed the reads via MiXCR and lists one record per CDR3 protein. This sample has about 120,000 distinct CDR3 sequences, with 8.5% to 9% found just once. Whole blood, unfractionated, served as the material for total RNA extraction. The sample taken for sequencing was whole blood. The TCR was taken from a human donor in good health. Some clones in this sample may be carry-over from other donors' samples.

CDR3 loop: CASSLVFDRIQETQYF. The CDR3 DNA sequence: TGCGCCAGCAGCCTGGTCTTTGACAGGATACAAGAGACCCAGTACTTC. The chain combines TRBV5-1 with TRBJ2-5; perhaps TRBD1 as D (6 bases). This CDR3 is built from 16 residues. CDR1 is SGHRS, CDR2 YFSETQ, per germline. V lost 4 bases to trimming and J lost 2 bases, with 18 bases between them.